Sequencing of this T cell receptor (beta chain) was carried out in a study of T-cell memory formation after mild COVID-19. MiXCR was run by TCRdb on the 5' RACE reads, yielding one entry per CDR3 protein. This sample carries 110,000 or so distinct CDR3 sequences, roughly 19% of them seen once, and the ten largest clones take roughly 5.5%. This clonotype was detected a few times. This CDR3 spans 14 amino acids. The ends were cut back, 4 bases at V and 6 bases at J, with 14 bases in the middle. Germline loops: CDR1 SGHTA, CDR2 FQGNSA. Sequenced input: PBMCs or a T cell subset sorted from them (not recorded which). This clonotype originated in a man aged 18 to 29 who had mild COVID-19 (a few samples of this study predate the infection). Cell type and time point are not known. The rearrangement joins TRBV7-2 to TRBJ2-3, with D perhaps assigned TRBD1 or TRBD2 (5 bases each). This CDR3 reads CASSSGPGRDTQYF. The CDR3 DNA reads TGTGCCAGCAGCTCCGGACCGGGACGGGATACGCAGTATTTT.